This T cell receptor (beta chain) was identified during a study of blood T cell repertoires in COVID-19 (TCRdb year 2020). Regarding the complete study: Samples covering the acute and convalescent phases of COVID-19 were provided by collaborators in the United States, Italy and Spain. The material from the prospective study consisted of cDNA or gDNA derived from T cells, B-cell-depleted T cells, or PBMCs. Where HLA class I and class II types were available, the types were taken from metadata supplied by the sample provider, not from assay-based typing. Deeply sampled blood TCRbeta repertoires from subjects exposed to, actively infected with, or recovered from COVID-19 were included in the dataset. A de-identified subject ID, COVID-19 status, age in years and sex were almost always included in the sample metadata. The samples were drawn from the first 160 participants of the ongoing ImmuneRACE study and from roughly 1,300 subjects provided by 6 global collaborators. The repertoires were released in a freely available public database intended as a resource for research on the immune response to SARS-CoV-2. The paper's findings and limits, for the study overall: Clinical and demographic metadata were provided uncurated, with the amount varying by source and participant.

The CDR3 measures 14 amino acids from cysteine to phenylalanine. Only the CDR3 DNA is retained, 42 bases long and in frame from the first base. Participants in the prospective study were enrolled through a virtual design, were aged about 18 to 100 years, and lived in about two dozen United States geographic areas. To assign participants to cohorts, the prospective study relied on clinical history that participants themselves reported in a screening survey and a study questionnaire. Exposed participants had been in contact with someone with a PCR-confirmed or clinician-diagnosed COVID-19 case within 2 weeks of study entry. Each participant in the prospective study had whole blood, serum and a nasopharyngeal or oropharyngeal swab collected by mobile phlebotomists. Additional blood draws and questionnaires over a roughly two-month period could optionally be provided by prospective study participants. Before DNA extraction, blood samples from the prospective study were shipped at room temperature or frozen.

The immunoSEQ Assay, a bias-controlled multiplex PCR, was used to amplify TCRbeta CDR3 regions from genomic DNA. As for the original processing: Within the assay, amplification of reference gene primers was used to estimate how many nucleated cells each sample contained. Sequence reads were collapsed and filtered to measure the absolute abundance of every unique TCRbeta CDR3 rearrangement. Productive Simpson clonality was computed per sample as the square root of Simpson's diversity index over productive rearrangements. Sourced from immuneACCESS, this table was stored by TCRdb with only in-frame sequences that have V and J called. A share of the clones is absent; for the studies checked, an unresolved V gene accounts for under half, and the remainder has no known explanation. Clonal size and the V and J genes are those of that table, whereas D and trimming came from the DNA. This sample has about 370,000 clones in its table, and approximately 89% of those were observed once. The biggest ten clones account for about 0.9% of the sample.

Concerning this clone: Its antigen is unknown. No base-level quality is on record; no much larger clone is a single base apart.

The chain employs TRBV21-1 and TRBJ2-7; TRBD1 is taken as the D call from the table, unchecked against the DNA. TRBV21-1 corresponds to a pseudogene. The receptor was derived from a woman aged 35 to 49 who had been exposed to COVID-19. Sequencing used PBMCs or T cells enriched from blood (not recorded which). Here is the DNA: TGTGCCAGCAGCAATTACAACCGCACCTACGAGCAGTACTTC. It codes for CASSNYNRTYEQYF.